Listed below are T cell receptor beta chains from one sample, sequenced in a study of cytomegalovirus exposure and HLA in healthy donors. Profiling relied on immunoSEQ multiplex PCR, and the TCRdb table lists in-frame clones only, not all of them. The sample includes 120,000 to 150,000 clones, roughly 89% of them seen just once. Sequenced: PBMCs. The receptors originated from a woman aged 18-30 years in good health and CMV-seropositive. The CDR3 runs from the conserved cysteine through the conserved F or W.

CASSTRQGGNTEAFF | TRBV7-8
CASSSLAGGLSYNEQFF | TRBV2
CATSRDPTVNTEAFF | TRBV15
CASSSRLAGGPGETQYF | TRBV5-1
CASSTLQIRNTEAFF | TRBV28
CATLPGPSGTIPDTQYF | TRBV19
CASCNSGRAKDTQYF | TRBV7-2
CASSPSGGVRNQPQHF | TRBV18
CASTRQGGTEAFF | TRBV11-2
CASSLELGQGFKTTEAFF | TRBV7-9
CASSSGVLSPDTQYF | TRBV7-7
CASSLGGYNEQFF | TRBV11-2
CASSQDRQFRSSGANVLTF | TRBV4-1
CASSQESTLTSGRYEQYF | TRBV4-2
CASSWGSGEETQYF | TRBV7-7
CALGGGTSGNTIYF | TRBV7-9
CASSFRGQQETQYF | TRBV5-1
CASSLAFRDRTYEQYF | TRBV11-2
CASSLAPVTNTGELFF | TRBV5-1
CASGARQTGANVLTF | TRBV9
CASSLSTGTGGELFF | TRBV5-1
CATSSFLGGSNQPQHF | TRBV15
CSVEDPATPKYGYTF | TRBV29-1
CASSVVIGLAESYEQYF | TRBV9
CASSVGTNYEQYF | TRBV9
CASSEVTGGKETQYF | TRBV6-1
CASSLAGANEQYF | TRBV7-9
CASSSFGADEQFF | TRBV25-1
CASSFGRWGEQFF | TRBV13
CASSVATFPDTQYF | TRBV9
CASSGGETQYF | TRBV5-1
CASSGGGEQFF | TRBV6-4
CASSLGQGQVEQYF | TRBV5-1
CASSSSGGPTDTQYF | TRBV11-2
CASREQGPRYGYTF | TRBV28
CSVYRGPTEAFF | TRBV29-1
CAWSTGQGRETQYF | TRBV30
CASSKPGQTSYNEQFF | TRBV21-1
CASSPTSGNTIYF | TRBV7-6
CASRDTGGSYEQYF | TRBV18
CASSARGYNEKLFF | TRBV11-1
CASSLYEDRNQPQHF | TRBV19
CASSRGQLYEQYF | TRBV9
CASGLVPDNYGYTF | TRBV12-5
CASSLSQAQSTIYF | TRBV27
CASSYSGSYNEQFF | TRBV2
CASRPGTDQQYF | TRBV2
CASSQGDREVSDTQYF | TRBV4-2
CASSLDLGADEQYF | TRBV5-1
CASSPMGSNQPQHF | TRBV11-1
CASEPGLATGEQFF | TRBV7-2
CASSLRTANNYGYTF | TRBV19
CAISEAEQGQPQHF | TRBV10-3
CASSGGRAGELFF | TRBV6-4